One sample yielded the 10 T cell receptor beta chains listed below, sequenced in a study of response to subunit inactivated influenza vaccine. TCRdb processed the RT-PCR reads anew with MiXCR; each CDR3 protein has one entry. Seen here are hundreds of thousands of distinct CDR3 sequences, 22% observed once, and the top ten hold around 10%. Specimen: PBMCs from blood, collected less than 22 months after vaccination. The receptors shown here come from a man in his fifties or sixties who received an inactivated influenza vaccine.

This clonotype was recorded a few times. The chain uses TRBV7-8 and TRBJ2-7; D may be TRBD1 (6 bases). This CDR3 contains 13 residues. Trimming left V 1 base short and J 4 bases short, with 8 bases between. Per germline, CDR1 SGHVS and CDR2 FQNEAQ. CDR3 DNA: TGTGCCAGCAGCTTAGGGACAGTTTACGAGCAGTACTTC. Its protein is CASSLGTVYEQYF.

This clonotype has a single count. V usage is TRBV29-1 and J usage is TRBJ2-5; the D call may be TRBD1 or TRBD2 (5 bases each). Trimming left V 3 bases short and J 3 bases short, with 11 bases between. The CDR3 sequence is 13 residues long. Looked up from germline, CDR1 is SQVTM and CDR2 is ANQGSEA. This CDR3 reads CSVEPGHEETQYF. The CDR3 coding sequence is TGCAGCGTTGAGCCGGGGCACGAAGAGACCCAGTACTTC.

The chain has TRBV20-1 and TRBJ2-7, with 7 bases fitting TRBD1. CDR3 length: 15 amino acids. Germline V lookup: CDR1 DFQATT, CDR2 SNEGSKA (reference sequence). With V trimmed by 5 bases and J by 2 bases, 12 bases remained unmatched. The CDR3 DNA sequence: TGCAGTGCTTCCAAAGGGGGCCGAATTACCTACGAGCAGTACTTC. Translated: CSASKGGRITYEQYF.

This rearrangement joins TRBV5-1 to TRBJ1-6; the match to TRBD1 covers 8 bases. V was clipped by 4 bases and J by 9 bases; unmatched bases: 9. The length of the CDR3 is 15 residues. CDR1 and CDR2 (germline): SGHRS, YFSETQ. Written as DNA, the CDR3 is TGCGCCAGCAGCCCCAGGACAGGGACGAGTTCACCCCTCCACTTT. Protein sequence: CASSPRTGTSSPLHF.

This chain links TRBV20-1 with TRBJ2-7; 7 bases map to TRBD1. J gave up 2 bases and V 5 bases, and 3 bases lay outside the gene matches. There are 12 residues in the CDR3. Germline CDR1 and CDR2: DFQATT and SNEGSKA (reference sequence). CDR3 nucleotide sequence: TGCAGTGCTGGGGACAGCCCCTACGAGCAGTACTTC. It yields the protein CSAGDSPYEQYF.

This clonotype has only a few counts. V gene TRBV29-1 combines with J gene TRBJ1-5; TRBD1 agrees at 7 bases. This CDR3 has 13 residues. Germline CDR1 and CDR2: SQVTM and ANQGSEA. After removal of 4 bases from V and 4 bases from J, the junction contained 4 bases not matched to a gene. CDR3 in DNA: TGCAGCGTTGGACAGGGAAGGAATCAGCCCCAGCATTTT. This sequence encodes CSVGQGRNQPQHF.

The V gene is TRBV7-2, the J gene TRBJ2-2; perhaps TRBD2 as D (6 bases). The CDR3 consists of 13 residues. Trimming took 3 bases from V and 7 from J, leaving 9 bases between them. Germline CDR1 is SGHTA and CDR2 is FQGNSA. For the CDR3, the DNA is TGTGCCAGCAGCTTCCGGGAGAACGGGGAGCTGTTTTTT. It is translated as CASSFRENGELFF.

This clonotype occurred many times. The chain couples TRBV7-3 to TRBJ1-6; TRBD1 aligns across 7 bases. J lost 7 bases, V lost 2 bases, and 2 bases had no gene match. The CDR3 runs to 14 residues. Germline CDR1 reads SGHTA; CDR2 reads FQGTGA. Here the CDR3 reads CASSLGDSNSPLHF. The CDR3 DNA is TGTGCCAGCAGCTTAGGGGACAGCAATTCACCCCTCCACTTT.

The chain combines TRBV15 with TRBJ2-2, with 7 bases aligning to TRBD1. Trimming took 7 bases from V and 5 from J; bases not matched to a gene: 10. The germline V gene has CDR1 LNHNV and CDR2 YYDKDF (reference sequence). The CDR3 is 15 residues long. CDR3 amino acids: CATTKIGTVTGELFF. The CDR3 DNA is TGTGCCACCACAAAGATAGGGACAGTTACCGGGGAGCTGTTTTTT. Full variable domain (rest looked up from reference TRBV15 and TRBJ2-2): DAMVIQNPRYQVTQFGKPVTLSCSQTLNHNVMYWYQQKSSQAPKLLFHYYDKDFNNEADTPDNFQSRRPNTSFCFLDIRSPGLGDTAMYLCATTKIGTVTGELFFGEGSRLTVL.

The chain links TRBV29-1 to TRBJ2-1; 9 positions agree with TRBD1. The CDR3 consists of 14 residues. The ends lost 7 bases at V and 2 bases at J; junction bases unmatched: 6. Per germline, CDR1 SQVTM and CDR2 ANQGSEA. CDR3 nucleotides: TGCAGCGGGGGGACAGGGACTACCTACAATGAGCAGTTCTTC. As protein: CSGGTGTTYNEQFF.